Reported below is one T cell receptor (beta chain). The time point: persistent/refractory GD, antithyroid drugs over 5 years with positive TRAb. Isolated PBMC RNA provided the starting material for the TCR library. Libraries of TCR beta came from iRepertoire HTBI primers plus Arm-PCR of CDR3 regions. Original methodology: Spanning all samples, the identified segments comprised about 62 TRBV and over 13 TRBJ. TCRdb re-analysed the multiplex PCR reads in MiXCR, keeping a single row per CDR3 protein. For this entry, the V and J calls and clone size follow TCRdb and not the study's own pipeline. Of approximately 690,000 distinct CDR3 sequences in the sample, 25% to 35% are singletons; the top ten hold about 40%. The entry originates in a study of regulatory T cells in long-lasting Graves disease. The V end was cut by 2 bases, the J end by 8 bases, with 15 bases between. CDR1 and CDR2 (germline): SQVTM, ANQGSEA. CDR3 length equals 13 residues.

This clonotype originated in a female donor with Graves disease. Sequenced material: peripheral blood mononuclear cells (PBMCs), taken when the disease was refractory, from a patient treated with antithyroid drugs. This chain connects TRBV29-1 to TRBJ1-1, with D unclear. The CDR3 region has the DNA TGCAGCGTTGAATGGGTGATCGGCAGGGAAGCTTTCTTT. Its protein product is CSVEWVIGREAFF. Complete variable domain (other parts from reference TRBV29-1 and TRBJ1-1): SAVISQKPSRDICQRGTSLTIQCQVDSQVTMMFWYRQQPGQSLTLIATANQGSEATYESGFVIDKFPISRPNLTFSTLTVSNMSPEDSSIYLCSVEWVIGREAFFGQGTRLTVV.